Following are 13 T cell receptor beta chains from one sample sequenced in a study of T cells in Graves' hyperthyroidism and ophthalmopathy. RNA transcripts gave rise to amplified TCR beta CDR3 regions. In the first-round RT-PCR of the TCR CDR3, the HTBI primer set was used. TCRdb fed the multiplex PCR reads into MiXCR, producing one record per CDR3 protein. The table lists roughly 420,000 distinct CDR3 sequences, 15% to 19% of them singletons. The sequencing sample was made of blood. These receptors all stem from a woman between 18 and 29 years old with Graves' hyperthyroidism.

There are a few counts of this clonotype. The rearrangement joins TRBV11-3 to TRBJ2-5; unclear D gene. The V end was cut by 6 bases, the J end by 4 bases, with 18 bases between. CDR3 length equals 15 residues. The germline V gene has CDR1 SGHNT and CDR2 YENEEA. The DNA for the CDR3 is TGTGCCAGCAGGGGTGACCTCTGGGCTTTAGAGACCCAGTACTTC. Amino acid sequence: CASRGDLWALETQYF. Full variable domain (outside the CDR3, taken from reference TRBV11-3 and TRBJ2-5): EAGVVQSPRYKIIEKKQPVAFWCNPISGHNTLYWYLQNLGQGPELLIRYENEEAVDDSQLPKDRFSAERLKGVDSTLKIQPAELGDSAVYLCASRGDLWALETQYFGPGTRLLVL.

This clonotype was counted at least ten times. The chain combines TRBV12-3 or TRBV12-4 with TRBJ2-7; D is possibly TRBD1 (6 bases). The CDR3 extends over 14 amino acids. The germline V and J ends were trimmed by 0 bases and 6 bases, with 12 bases remaining between them. The CDR3 coding sequence is TGTGCCAGCAGTTTAGCCGACCAGGGGTTCGAGCAGTACTTC. This gives the protein CASSLADQGFEQYF.

This clonotype showed up many times. V and J are TRBV7-2 and TRBJ1-2; TRBD1 aligns across 7 bases. The CDR3 is 13 amino acids. Germline V gives CDR1 SGHTA, CDR2 FQGNSA. Unmatched junction bases numbered 8, after V lost 5 bases and J lost 8 bases. CDR3 sequence: CASSINRGGGYTF. The DNA of the CDR3 is TGTGCCAGCAGCATTAACAGGGGAGGCGGCTACACCTTC. Full variable domain (outside the CDR3, taken from reference TRBV7-2 and TRBJ1-2): GAGVSQSPSNKVTEKGKDVELRCDPISGHTALYWYRQSLGQGLEFLIYFQGNSAPDKSGLPSDRFSAERTGGSVSTLTIQRTQQEDSAVYLCASSINRGGGYTFGSGTRLTVV.

This clonotype was found many times. V gene TRBV6-2 or TRBV6-3 combines with J gene TRBJ2-7; no firm D call. Trimming cost V 3 bases and J 3 bases, with 12 bases left between them. The germline V gene encodes CDR1 MNHEY and CDR2 SVGEGT. The CDR3 totals 14 residues. The CDR3 sequence is CASSYVLDDYEQYF. CDR3 sequence (DNA): TGTGCCAGCAGTTATGTTCTAGATGACTACGAGCAGTACTTC.

This clonotype occurred many times. CDR3 DNA: TGTGCCAGCAGTTACAGACCATACACAGATACGCAGTATTTT. Its protein is CASSYRPYTDTQYF. This chain links TRBV27 with TRBJ2-3; D call uncertain. Germline V lookup: CDR1 MNHEY, CDR2 SMNVEV (reference sequence). There are 14 residues in the CDR3. The V and J ends lost 4 bases and 2 bases respectively, with 10 bases between them.

Ten or more counts support this clonotype. This rearrangement joins TRBV20-1 to TRBJ1-3; D perhaps matches TRBD1 (5 bases). Germline lookup yields CDR1 DFQATT and CDR2 SNEGSKA (reference sequence). V lost 2 bases, J lost 4 bases, and 12 bases lay in between. The CDR3 has 14 amino acids. CDR3 nucleotides: TGCAGTGCTAGACCTGATGAGGGGGGAAACACCATATATTTT. The encoded protein is CSARPDEGGNTIYF.

The V and J genes are TRBV29-1 and TRBJ2-3, with D tentatively TRBD2 (5 bases). This CDR3 comprises 14 residues. Looked up from germline, CDR1 is SQVTM and CDR2 is ANQGSEA. Trimming stripped 4 bases from V and 1 base from J, with 12 bases between. CDR3 DNA: TGCAGCGTTGTCGGGAAGGAGGGCACAGATACGCAGTATTTT. Protein product: CSVVGKEGTDTQYF.

This clonotype was seen repeatedly, ten times or more. The chain uses TRBV3-1 and TRBJ2-5, with 10 bases aligning to TRBD1. V lost 1 base and J lost 9; bases outside the gene matches: 5. Germline CDR1 LGHDT, CDR2 YNNKEL (reference sequence). The CDR3 sequence is 14 residues long. The CDR3 sequence is CASSQAGTGEAQYF. CDR3 DNA: TGTGCCAGCAGCCAAGCCGGGACAGGGGAAGCCCAGTACTTC.

In this sample, this clonotype turned up many times. V is TRBV7-2 and J is TRBJ2-3; the match to TRBD2 covers 10 bases. The CDR3 has 16 amino acids. The V gene end was trimmed by 2 bases and the J gene end by 3 bases; junction bases not matched to a gene: 5. CDR1 is SGHTA, CDR2 FQGNSA, per germline. CDR3 sequence: CASSLHSGGVTDTQYF. The CDR3 DNA is TGTGCCAGCAGCTTACACAGCGGGGGGGTTACAGATACGCAGTATTTT.

In its sample, this clonotype was seen many times. The chain has TRBV27 and TRBJ1-6; D is possibly TRBD1 (5 bases). Germline V lookup: CDR1 MNHEY, CDR2 SMNVEV (reference sequence). V dropped 6 bases and J dropped 6 bases, with 18 bases sitting between them. The CDR3 covers 16 residues. The CDR3 sequence: CASRPDRDAFNSPLHF. The CDR3 DNA follows: TGTGCCAGCAGGCCCGACCGGGACGCTTTTAATTCACCCCTCCACTTT.

This clonotype was seen many times. This chain joins TRBV19 and TRBJ2-5; 13 positions match TRBD2. This CDR3 spans 16 amino acids. CDR1 and CDR2 (germline): LNHDA, SQIVND (reference sequence). V lost 10 bases, J lost 3 bases, and 11 bases stayed unmatched. The CDR3 DNA follows: TGTGCCACCGGACTAGCGGGAGAGCCGGGCAAAGAGACCCAGTACTTC. This gives the protein CATGLAGEPGKETQYF. Together with reference TRBV19 and TRBJ2-5, the CDR3 gives the full variable domain: DGGITQSPKYLFRKEGQNVTLSCEQNLNHDAMYWYRQDPGQGLRLIYYSQIVNDFQKGDIAEGYSVSREKKESFPLTVTSAQKNPTAFYLCATGLAGEPGKETQYFGPGTRLLVL.

In DNA form, the CDR3 reads TGTGCCAGTACTCCCCGGGACAGGGAGGTTCAGCCCCAGCATTTT. It yields the protein CASTPRDREVQPQHF. The V gene is TRBV19, the J gene TRBJ1-5, with 9 positions matching TRBD1. The CDR3 length is 15 residues. Germline CDR1 LNHDA, CDR2 SQIVND (reference sequence). Trimming at V came to 7 bases and at J to 6 bases, leaving 10 bases not matched to a gene.

This clonotype was detected many times. The J gene is TRBJ2-7, the V gene TRBV3-1; 10 bases match TRBD2. CDR3 length: 16 amino acids. Unmatched junction bases numbered 10, after V lost 2 bases and J lost 6 bases. CDR1 is LGHDT and CDR2 is YNNKEL in the germline V gene (reference sequence). The CDR3 sequence: CASSQWGSGRTFEQYF. CDR3 DNA sequence: TGTGCCAGCAGCCAATGGGGTAGCGGGAGGACGTTCGAGCAGTACTTC.